The 21 T cell receptor beta chains given below trace back to one sample, sequenced in a study of blood T cell repertoires in COVID-19. Here immunoSEQ multiplex PCR was the method, and the copy in TCRdb shows in-frame clones only, minus some. The sample lists about 55,000 clones; almost 90% were seen once. Sequenced input: peripheral blood. The receptors originated from a man in his fifties or sixties with active COVID-19.

This sequence joins TRBV2 and TRBJ1-4, with 9 bases identical to TRBD1. V shed 6 bases, J shed 13 bases, and the junction held 6 bases outside the gene matches. The germline gives CDR1 SNHLY, CDR2 FYNNEI. CDR3 size: 12 residues. CDR3 amino acids: CASRIGTGILFF. CDR3 nucleotide sequence: TGTGCCAGCAGGATAGGGACAGGGATACTGTTTTTT.

The chain recombines TRBV9 with TRBJ2-7; the D gene is possibly TRBD1 (7 bases). This CDR3 has 14 residues. CDR1 SGDLS and CDR2 YYNGEE come from the germline V gene. With 4 bases removed from V and 4 bases from J, the gap between germline ends came to 15 bases. The CDR3 loop reads CASSTEGAGYEQYF. The CDR3 DNA reads as TGTGCCAGCAGCACCGAGGGGGCGGGGTACGAGCAGTACTTC.

The chain employs TRBV30 and TRBJ2-2, with TRBD1 matching 7 bases. Germline CDR1 is GTSNPN and CDR2 is SVGIG (reference sequence). J gave up 7 bases and V 1 base, and 9 bases lay outside the gene matches. The CDR3 has 15 residues. This CDR3 reads CAWSADRVLSGELFF. The CDR3 DNA sequence: TGTGCCTGGAGTGCTGACAGGGTCCTTAGCGGGGAGCTGTTTTTT.

This clone was detected a few times. V is TRBV19 and J is TRBJ1-6, with TRBD1 matching over 8 bases. Germline CDR1 LNHDA, CDR2 SQIVND (reference sequence). The CDR3 extends over 12 amino acids. With 7 bases clipped from V and 10 bases from J, the junction kept 3 bases outside the gene matches. Written as DNA, the CDR3 is TGTGCCAGTAAAACAGGGGGATCACCCCTCCACTTT. Its translation: CASKTGGSPLHF.

The chain couples TRBV7-3 to TRBJ2-7, with 9 bases lining up with TRBD2. V lost 3 bases, J lost 1 base, and 4 bases stayed unmatched. The length of the CDR3 is 15 residues. Per germline, CDR1 SGHTA and CDR2 FQGTGA. CDR3 coding DNA: TGTGCCAGCAGCTTTATTAGCGGGGGATCCTACGAGCAGTACTTC. Its protein is CASSFISGGSYEQYF.

The CDR3 DNA reads as TGTGCCAGTAGTAGGGGAGCGGACGCCGTGGCCTACGAGCAGTACTTC. This translates into CASSRGADAVAYEQYF. J is TRBJ2-7 and V is TRBV19; TRBD2 is a possible D gene (5 bases). CDR1 and CDR2 from the germline V gene are LNHDA and SQIVND (reference sequence). This CDR3 contains 16 residues. Trimming pared 4 bases from V and 2 bases from J, leaving 18 bases between.

The chain links TRBV4-1 to TRBJ2-7, with D perhaps TRBD2 (6 bases). This CDR3 is built from 15 residues. In germline, CDR1 is MGHRA, CDR2 YSYEKL. Trimming shortened V by 1 base and J by 2 bases, and 12 bases separated the two germline ends. CDR3 loop: CASSQGQGGTYEQYF. CDR3 sequence (DNA): TGCGCCAGCAGCCAAGGGCAGGGCGGGACCTACGAGCAGTACTTC.

The V and J genes are TRBV5-1 and TRBJ2-1; D perhaps matches TRBD2 (5 bases). V lost 1 base to trimming and J lost 8 bases, with 10 bases between them. CDR3 length: 13 residues. CDR1 is SGHRS, CDR2 YFSETQ, per germline. The CDR3 spells CASSLIARHEQFF. The CDR3 nucleotides read TGCGCCAGCAGCTTGATAGCGCGACATGAGCAGTTCTTC.

The V gene is TRBV18, the J gene TRBJ1-2; TRBD1 agrees at 9 bases. The V gene's germline CDR1 is KGHSH and CDR2 LQKENI. CDR3 length equals 12 residues. With 1 base clipped from V and 10 bases from J, the junction kept 1 base outside the gene matches. The CDR3 sequence is CASSPRTGDYTF. DNA for the CDR3: TGTGCCAGCTCACCACGGACAGGGGACTACACCTTC. Together with reference TRBV18 and TRBJ1-2, the CDR3 gives the full variable domain: NAGVMQNPRHLVRRRGQEARLRCSPMKGHSHVYWYRQLPEEGLKFMVYLQKENIIDESGMPKERFSAEFPKEGPSILRIQQVVRGDSAAYFCASSPRTGDYTFGSGTRLTVV.

This sequence joins TRBV7-3 and TRBJ2-7; 9 bases agree with TRBD2. Looked up from germline, CDR1 is SGHTA and CDR2 is FQGTGA. This CDR3 spans 14 amino acids. J lost 1 base, V lost 3 bases, and 1 base had no gene match. Here the CDR3 reads CASSLLAGSYEQYF. CDR3 nucleotides: TGTGCCAGCAGCTTGCTAGCGGGATCCTACGAGCAGTACTTC.

This chain joins TRBV4-1 and TRBJ2-5, with TRBD2 identical over 11 bases. The trim removed 0 bases at V and 2 bases at J, leaving 11 bases unmatched. The germline V gene encodes CDR1 MGHRA and CDR2 YSYEKL. This CDR3 is 19 amino acids long. CDR3 in DNA: TGCGCCAGCAGCCAAGATCTTTCTGGGCTAGCGGGAGGACAAGAGACCCAGTACTTC. This gives the protein CASSQDLSGLAGGQETQYF.

The rearrangement uses TRBV7-8 and TRBJ2-5, with 8 bases aligning to TRBD2. The CDR3 extends over 13 amino acids. From germline, CDR1 is SGHVS and CDR2 FQNEAQ. With 4 bases clipped from V and 3 bases from J, the junction kept 1 base outside the gene matches. In nucleotides, the CDR3 is TGTGCCAGCAGCTCGGGACTAGAAGAGACCCAGTACTTC. It is translated as CASSSGLEETQYF.

This chain uses TRBV5-8 with TRBJ2-3, with 9 bases matching TRBD2. CDR3 length equals 15 residues. Germline CDR1 is SGHTS and CDR2 is YDEGEE. The V gene end was trimmed by 2 bases and the J gene end by 2 bases; junction bases not matched to a gene: 3. The CDR3 region has the DNA TGTGCCAGCAGCTTAGCGGGAGGTACCACAGATACGCAGTATTTT. Protein: CASSLAGGTTDTQYF.

The chain carries TRBV6-6 and TRBJ1-2, with 8 bases fitting TRBD1. Germline V lookup: CDR1 MNHNY, CDR2 SVGAGI (reference sequence). The CDR3 is made up of 15 amino acids. V trimming: 0 bases; J trimming: 6 bases; junction bases outside the gene matches: 6. The CDR3 here is CASSYSAGGKDGYTF. CDR3 coding DNA: TGTGCCAGCAGTTACTCAGCAGGGGGCAAGGATGGCTACACCTTC.

V gene TRBV4-1 combines with J gene TRBJ2-1; 8 nucleotides match TRBD2. The V segment lost 0 bases and the J segment 2 bases; nucleotides outside the gene matches: 3. This CDR3 has 16 amino acids. CDR1 MGHRA and CDR2 YSYEKL come from the germline V gene. The CDR3 sequence is CASSQDQRETYNEQFF. The CDR3 DNA reads as TGCGCCAGCAGCCAAGACCAGCGGGAGACCTACAATGAGCAGTTCTTC.

This chain uses TRBV11-2 with TRBJ2-7, with 11 bases identical to TRBD1. V trimming: 1 base; J trimming: 2 bases; junction bases outside the gene matches: 1. Germline V gene lookup returns CDR1 SGHAT and CDR2 FQNNGV. This CDR3 is 15 amino acids long. CDR3 in DNA: TGTGCCAGCAGCTTAGCGGGACAGGGGGCCTACGAGCAGTACTTC. Its protein product is CASSLAGQGAYEQYF.

The J gene is TRBJ2-3, the V gene TRBV6-6; 11 bases align to TRBD2. The CDR3 is 15 amino acids. V shed 7 bases and J 5 bases; nucleotides not matched to a gene: 8. Germline CDR1 and CDR2: MNHNY and SVGAGI (reference sequence). The CDR3 sequence: CASTSVAGGKDTQYF. The CDR3 DNA follows: TGTGCCAGCACCTCAGTAGCGGGAGGGAAAGATACGCAGTATTTT.

This chain uses TRBV3-1 (or the pseudogene TRBV3-2) with TRBJ2-1; maybe TRBD2 (5 bases). The CDR3 is made up of 14 amino acids. Germline V gene lookup returns CDR1 LGHDT and CDR2 YNNKEL (reference sequence). Deletions cut 1 base from V and 3 bases from J, with 7 bases between. CDR3 loop: CASSQVGSYNEQFF. CDR3 nucleotide sequence: TGTGCCAGCAGCCAAGTGGGGAGCTACAATGAGCAGTTCTTC.

The rearrangement uses TRBV7-6 and TRBJ2-2, with 11 positions matching TRBD1. The CDR3 is 16 residues long. CDR1 and CDR2 (germline): SGHVS, FNYEAQ. Unmatched junction bases numbered 2, after V lost 3 bases and J lost 2 bases. The CDR3 nucleotides are TGTGCCAGCAGCTTTCGGACAGGGGGCAACACCGGGGAGCTGTTTTTT. Translating it yields CASSFRTGGNTGELFF. Variable domain in full (rest from reference TRBV7-6 and TRBJ2-2): GAGVSQSPRYKVTKRGQDVALRCDPISGHVSLYWYRQALGQGPEFLTYFNYEAQQDKSGLPNDRFSAERPEGSISTLTIQRTEQRDSAMYRCASSFRTGGNTGELFFGEGSRLTVL.

J is TRBJ2-1 and V is TRBV4-2; 7 bases are a match to TRBD2. There are 15 residues in the CDR3. Germline assignment: CDR1 LGHNA and CDR2 YNFKEQ. V was clipped by 5 bases and J by 0 bases; unmatched bases: 4. The CDR3: CASSTRESSYNEQFF. Written as DNA, the CDR3 is TGTGCCAGCAGCACGCGGGAGAGCTCCTACAATGAGCAGTTCTTC.

V usage is TRBV6-6 and J usage is TRBJ2-7; 8 bases match TRBD2. The CDR3 sequence is 14 residues long. Germline V gene sequence: CDR1 MNHNY, CDR2 SVGAGI (reference sequence). V gave up 8 bases and J gave up 2 bases; unmatched junction bases: 8. The CDR3, as DNA: TGTGCCAGCGGACCTAGCGGGCAAACCTACGAGCAGTACTTC. Protein sequence: CASGPSGQTYEQYF.